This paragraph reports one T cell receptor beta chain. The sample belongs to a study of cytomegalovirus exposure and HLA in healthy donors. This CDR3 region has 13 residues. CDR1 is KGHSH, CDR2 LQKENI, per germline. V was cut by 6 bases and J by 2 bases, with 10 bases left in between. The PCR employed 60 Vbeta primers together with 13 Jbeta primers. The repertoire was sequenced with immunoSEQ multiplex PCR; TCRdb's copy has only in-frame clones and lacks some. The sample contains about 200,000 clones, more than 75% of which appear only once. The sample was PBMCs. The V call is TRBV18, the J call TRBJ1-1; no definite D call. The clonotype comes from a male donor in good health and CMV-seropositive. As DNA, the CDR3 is TGTGCCAGCTCGCCAAACTCAAACACTGAAGCTTTCTTT. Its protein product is CASSPNSNTEAFF.